The T cell receptor beta chain under discussion was sequenced for a study of T cell repertoires in cytomegalovirus infection. This clonotype showed up many times. CDR1 is SEHNR, CDR2 FQNEAQ, per germline (reference sequence). V dropped 5 bases and J dropped 5 bases, with 31 bases sitting between them. The CDR3 has 20 amino acids. TCRdb re-analysed the reads in MiXCR, keeping a single row per CDR3 protein. The repertoire holds 130,000 or so distinct CDR3 sequences, about 6.5% seen once, with roughly 18% in the top ten. The rearrangement joins TRBV7-9 to TRBJ2-1; perhaps TRBD2 as D (6 bases). Sequenced material: PBMCs. The clonotype was recovered from a human donor in good health (CMV status not recorded). Some clones in this sample may be carry-over from other donors' samples. The CDR3 nucleotides read TGTGCCAGCAGCCGCCGGGACTTAGGGTTGCGGAGGTCCCAACACAATGAGCAGTTCTTC. Its translation is CASSRRDLGLRRSQHNEQFF.